This T cell receptor beta chain appears in the sequencing data of a study of OX40 agonist ivuxolimab in advanced cancers. Study-level information: A male proportion of about 84% was recorded, with mean age around 62 years and range about 23 to 80. Notes on the study in general: Which antigen the expanded peripheral T cells recognized is unknown.

Only in-frame clones appear in the TCRdb table, and some are missing; sequencing was by immunoSEQ multiplex PCR. The sample includes about 82,000 clones, around four fifths of them seen just once. Worth noting for this clone: Its specificity is unknown.

Trimming left V 4 bases short and J 0 bases short, with 16 bases between. The CDR3 spans 16 residues. The germline CDR1 and CDR2 sequences are SGDLS and YYNGEE. The receptor was isolated from an adult with an advanced solid tumor such as melanoma, head and neck, liver or kidney cancer. The genes are TRBV9 and TRBJ1-1; D call uncertain. Sequencing was performed on CD4+ or CD8+ T cells sorted from blood, taken in a trial of the OX40 agonist ivuxolimab. CDR3 region: CASSPDRGTLNTEAFF. For the CDR3, the DNA is TGTGCCAGCAGCCCGGACCGGGGAACCCTGAACACTGAAGCTTTCTTT.